This T cell receptor beta chain was observed in a study of T cell changes during pregnancy in multiple sclerosis. This clone was observed a single time. This table comes from immunoSEQ multiplex PCR, and its TCRdb copy is limited to in-frame clones, with some not included. The data contain about 36,000 clones, 80% to 95% of them seen just once; the ten biggest clones take up over 0.95%. Sequencing was done on a sample of PBMCs (not recorded whether the cells were cultured). This receptor was obtained from a female donor with multiple sclerosis, enrolled in a pregnancy study.

The CDR3 here is CASSAFHRGPAFF. As DNA, the CDR3 is TGTGCCAGCAGTGCCTTCCACAGGGGGCCAGCTTTCTTT. This chain links TRBV6-4 with TRBJ1-1; 9 bases line up with TRBD1. The junction had 7 bases not matched to a gene; V was cut back by 4 bases and J by 10 bases. Germline V gene sequence: CDR1 MRHNA, CDR2 SNTAGT. CDR3 length equals 13 residues.